Listed below are T cell receptor beta chains from one sample, sequenced in a study of early T cells in non-severe SARS-CoV-2 infection. Using its own MiXCR run on the 5' RACE reads, TCRdb lists one record per CDR3 protein. The table has under 75,000 distinct CDR3 sequences, 9.5% to 15% seen once. The specimen was whole blood. These receptors originate from an adult who was a healthcare worker with PCR-confirmed SARS-CoV-2 infection or an uninfected control (not recorded which). Both conserved end residues are part of each CDR3. Fields, in order: V gene, D gene, clone size, J gene, CDR3 protein, CDR3 DNA. D genes are given only for firm matches. The size of a clone is reported for some rows only, either as once, few or many, or as a class for expanded clones.

V gene: TRBV11-1
D gene: NA
clone size: many
J gene: TRBJ2-7
CDR3 protein: CASSDRGARAYEQYF
CDR3 DNA: TGTGCCAGCAGCGATCGGGGGGCCAGGGCCTACGAGCAGTACTTC

V gene: TRBV5-4
D gene: NA
clone size: NA
J gene: TRBJ1-4
CDR3 protein: CASSPGHPATNEKLFF
CDR3 DNA: TGTGCCAGCAGCCCGGGACACCCTGCAACTAATGAAAAACTGTTTTTT

V gene: TRBV5-5
D gene: NA
clone size: few
J gene: TRBJ2-2
CDR3 protein: CASSFGGGPGTGELFF
CDR3 DNA: TGTGCCAGCAGCTTCGGAGGGGGGCCGGGCACCGGGGAGCTGTTTTTT

V gene: TRBV15
D gene: NA
clone size: NA
J gene: TRBJ1-1
CDR3 protein: CATSRGGTSEEAFF
CDR3 DNA: TGTGCCACCAGCAGAGGAGGGACATCCGAAGAAGCTTTCTTT

V gene: TRBV27
D gene: NA
clone size: many
J gene: TRBJ1-2
CDR3 protein: CASSFREPEDYGYTF
CDR3 DNA: TGTGCCAGCAGTTTCCGAGAGCCTGAAGACTATGGCTACACCTTC

V gene: TRBV3-1
D gene: NA
clone size: NA
J gene: TRBJ2-3
CDR3 protein: CASSQGIPDTQYF
CDR3 DNA: TGTGCCAGCAGCCAAGGGATCCCAGATACGCAGTATTTT

V gene: TRBV28
D gene: NA
clone size: NA
J gene: TRBJ1-6
CDR3 protein: CASSLWGGNSPLHF
CDR3 DNA: TGTGCCAGCAGTTTATGGGGAGGGAATTCACCCCTCCACTTT

V gene: TRBV10-3
D gene: NA
clone size: few
J gene: TRBJ1-2
CDR3 protein: CAISTGNYGYTF
CDR3 DNA: TGTGCCATCAGTACAGGGAACTATGGCTACACCTTC

V gene: TRBV5-1
D gene: TRBD2
clone size: few
J gene: TRBJ2-5
CDR3 protein: CASSSTSGGQETQYF
CDR3 DNA: TGCGCCAGCAGCTCGACTAGCGGGGGTCAAGAGACCCAGTACTTC

V gene: TRBV20-1
D gene: TRBD1
clone size: NA
J gene: TRBJ2-4
CDR3 protein: CSASHPGGKGAKNIQYF
CDR3 DNA: TGCAGTGCTTCCCACCCAGGGGGCAAGGGGGCCAAAAACATTCAGTACTTC

V gene: TRBV5-1
D gene: TRBD2
clone size: many
J gene: TRBJ2-3
CDR3 protein: CASSKRDITDTQYF
CDR3 DNA: TGCGCCAGCAGTAAGCGGGATATCACAGATACGCAGTATTTT

V gene: TRBV14
D gene: NA
clone size: many
J gene: TRBJ2-1
CDR3 protein: CASSPQPLVSHEQFF
CDR3 DNA: TGTGCCAGCAGCCCCCAGCCCCTCGTTAGCCATGAGCAGTTCTTC

V gene: TRBV11-3
D gene: NA
clone size: few
J gene: TRBJ2-1
CDR3 protein: CASSWRGSYNEQFF
CDR3 DNA: TGTGCCAGCAGCTGGAGGGGCTCCTACAATGAGCAGTTCTTC

V gene: TRBV20-1
D gene: NA
clone size: medium-sized
J gene: TRBJ1-5
CDR3 protein: CSARIGMVSNQPQHF
CDR3 DNA: TGCAGTGCTAGAATCGGCATGGTGAGCAATCAGCCCCAGCATTTT

V gene: TRBV19
D gene: TRBD1
clone size: few
J gene: TRBJ2-1
CDR3 protein: CASSLRRDRPNNEQFF
CDR3 DNA: TGTGCCAGTAGTCTCCGCCGGGACAGGCCCAACAATGAGCAGTTCTTC

V gene: TRBV7-9
D gene: NA
clone size: few
J gene: TRBJ1-1
CDR3 protein: CASSLTQAGTEAFF
CDR3 DNA: TGTGCCAGCAGCTTAACACAGGCGGGGACTGAAGCTTTCTTT

V gene: TRBV7-9
D gene: NA
clone size: NA
J gene: TRBJ1-4
CDR3 protein: CASTRGGLNEKLFF
CDR3 DNA: TGTGCCAGCACCCGCGGCGGACTTAATGAAAAACTGTTTTTT

V gene: TRBV11-2
D gene: NA
clone size: many
J gene: TRBJ2-3
CDR3 protein: CASSSTRPPNTQYF
CDR3 DNA: TGTGCCAGCAGCTCAACTAGACCCCCCAATACGCAGTATTTT

V gene: TRBV11-3
D gene: NA
clone size: many
J gene: TRBJ2-2
CDR3 protein: CASSFSGSGTGELFF
CDR3 DNA: TGTGCCAGCAGCTTTTCCGGGAGCGGCACCGGGGAGCTGTTTTTT

V gene: TRBV30
D gene: TRBD2
clone size: NA
J gene: TRBJ2-5
CDR3 protein: CAWDPGGREETQYF
CDR3 DNA: TGTGCCTGGGACCCAGGCGGGAGAGAAGAGACCCAGTACTTC

V gene: TRBV30
D gene: TRBD2
clone size: few
J gene: TRBJ2-5
CDR3 protein: CASQGLAKETQYF
CDR3 DNA: TGTGCCTCCCAGGGACTAGCCAAAGAGACCCAGTACTTC

V gene: TRBV4-1
D gene: TRBD1
clone size: many
J gene: TRBJ2-1
CDR3 protein: CASSPSGGDSYNEQFF
CDR3 DNA: TGCGCCAGCAGCCCGTCAGGGGGCGATTCCTACAATGAGCAGTTCTTC

V gene: TRBV18
D gene: NA
clone size: NA
J gene: TRBJ1-6
CDR3 protein: CASSPQESSYNSPLHF
CDR3 DNA: TGTGCCAGCTCACCACAGGAAAGCTCCTATAATTCACCCCTCCACTTT

V gene: TRBV20-1
D gene: NA
clone size: NA
J gene: TRBJ2-1
CDR3 protein: CSAHERGVSYNEQFF
CDR3 DNA: TGCAGTGCTCATGAAAGAGGGGTATCCTACAATGAGCAGTTCTTC

V gene: TRBV2
D gene: NA
clone size: NA
J gene: TRBJ1-1
CDR3 protein: CARTRTANTEAFF
CDR3 DNA: TGTGCCCGTACCAGGACAGCCAACACTGAAGCTTTCTTT

V gene: TRBV12-3/TRBV12-4
D gene: NA
clone size: many
J gene: TRBJ2-3
CDR3 protein: CASSLVTTSTDTQYF
CDR3 DNA: TGTGCCAGCAGTTTAGTGACAACTAGCACAGATACGCAGTATTTT

V gene: TRBV6-6
D gene: TRBD1
clone size: many
J gene: TRBJ1-2
CDR3 protein: CASSYFTGDYGYTF
CDR3 DNA: TGTGCCAGCAGTTACTTTACAGGGGACTATGGCTACACCTTC

V gene: TRBV2
D gene: NA
clone size: few
J gene: TRBJ1-2
CDR3 protein: CASSGEGTNYGYTF
CDR3 DNA: TGTGCCAGCAGTGGAGAGGGAACTAACTATGGCTACACCTTC

V gene: TRBV19
D gene: NA
clone size: many
J gene: TRBJ2-1
CDR3 protein: CASSRTATYNEQFF
CDR3 DNA: TGTGCCAGTAGTCGGACAGCAACCTACAATGAGCAGTTCTTC

V gene: TRBV7-9
D gene: NA
clone size: many
J gene: TRBJ2-7
CDR3 protein: CASSQPGPGAYEQYF
CDR3 DNA: TGTGCCAGCAGCCAGCCGGGACCCGGGGCCTACGAGCAGTACTTC

V gene: TRBV9
D gene: NA
clone size: many
J gene: TRBJ2-4
CDR3 protein: CASSVDARADTNIQYF
CDR3 DNA: TGTGCCAGCAGCGTAGACGCCAGGGCCGACACAAACATTCAGTACTTC

V gene: TRBV27
D gene: NA
clone size: many
J gene: TRBJ1-6
CDR3 protein: CASSFRGDSPLHF
CDR3 DNA: TGTGCCAGCAGTTTCAGGGGCGACTCACCCCTCCACTTT

V gene: TRBV11-2
D gene: TRBD1
clone size: many
J gene: TRBJ2-7
CDR3 protein: CASSAGTGNEQYF
CDR3 DNA: TGTGCCAGCAGCGCAGGGACAGGGAACGAGCAGTACTTC

V gene: TRBV7-9
D gene: TRBD2
clone size: many
J gene: TRBJ2-7
CDR3 protein: CASSPTGRGGYEQYF
CDR3 DNA: TGTGCCAGCAGCCCGACTGGGCGGGGGGGCTACGAGCAGTACTTC

V gene: TRBV6-2/TRBV6-3
D gene: NA
clone size: many
J gene: TRBJ1-2
CDR3 protein: CASRIGVGYTF
CDR3 DNA: TGTGCCAGCAGAATTGGAGTTGGCTACACCTTC

V gene: TRBV24-1
D gene: NA
clone size: few
J gene: TRBJ2-6
CDR3 protein: CATSDRGRSGANVLTF
CDR3 DNA: TGTGCCACCAGTGACAGGGGCCGCTCTGGGGCCAACGTCCTGACTTTC